The clone carrying this TCR beta chain is labeled as medium-sized. This sample was included in a study of blood T cell repertoires in COVID-19. Looking at the study overall: Samples came from the United States, Italy and Spain, spanning acute and convalescent COVID-19. PBMCs, B-cell-depleted T cells, or T cells were the source of the cDNA or gDNA that made up the material.

V gave up 0 bases and J gave up 5 bases, with 11 bases separating them. Germline V gives CDR1 MNHEY, CDR2 SVGEGT. The CDR3 contains 15 residues. Per the study methods: Scientists estimated how many nucleated cells there were by amplifying reference gene primers. Sequencing was performed with immunoSEQ multiplex PCR; in TCRdb, only in-frame clones are kept and a portion is missing. V and J calls and clone size are those listed in that table; D and trimming were worked out from the DNA. Of about 94,000 clones listed, around 87% are singletons. This clonotype was sampled from a human donor with acute or convalescent COVID-19. The donor label of this sample is uncertain. The sample was peripheral blood. The genes are TRBV6-2 or TRBV6-3 and TRBJ1-5; no firm D call. The CDR3 sequence: CASSYSSGGYQPQHF. Here the CDR3 DNA reads TGTGCCAGCAGTTACTCGTCGGGAGGGTATCAGCCCCAGCATTTT.